This T cell receptor beta chain is drawn from a study of regulatory T cells in long-lasting Graves disease. Background on the study: The antithyroid drugs taken by newly diagnosed Graves' patients had been used for under 3 months.

The authors built TCR beta libraries using iRepertoire HTBI primers and Arm-PCR of CDR3 regions. TCRdb independently ran MiXCR on the multiplex PCR reads; one entry per CDR3 protein. The top ten hold around 10% of the sample, which has 400,000 to 450,000 distinct CDR3 sequences, about 15% seen once. The germline gives CDR1 MDHEN, CDR2 SYDVKM. The CDR3 runs to 12 residues. Between the trimmed V and J ends, which lost 3 bases and 12 bases, there was a span of 12 bases. Time point in this sample: newly diagnosed GD, antithyroid drugs for less than 3 months. RNA from PBMCs was the source of the TCR library. In its sample, this clonotype was seen many times. This sample also belongs to another study, concerning T cells in Graves' hyperthyroidism and ophthalmopathy. From that second work: Graves' hyperthyroidism was deemed stable absent ophthalmopathy progression within 18 months. In the blood, most expanded thyroid clonotypes above 0.001 appeared as well.

The receptor's source is a woman in her 30s with Graves disease. This specimen was peripheral blood mononuclear cells (PBMCs), taken at new diagnosis, from a patient treated with antithyroid drugs. The chain employs TRBV28 and TRBJ2-1; the D is unclear. The CDR3 nucleotides read TGTGCCAGCAGTTTGGTGTGGGGTTCGCAGTTCTTC. It yields the protein CASSLVWGSQFF. Combining the CDR3 with reference TRBV28 and TRBJ2-1 gives the whole variable domain DVKVTQSSRYLVKRTGEKVFLECVQDMDHENMFWYRQDPGLGLRLIYFSYDVKMKEKGDIPEGYSVSREKKERFSLILESASTNQTSMYLCASSLVWGSQFFGPGTRLTVL.